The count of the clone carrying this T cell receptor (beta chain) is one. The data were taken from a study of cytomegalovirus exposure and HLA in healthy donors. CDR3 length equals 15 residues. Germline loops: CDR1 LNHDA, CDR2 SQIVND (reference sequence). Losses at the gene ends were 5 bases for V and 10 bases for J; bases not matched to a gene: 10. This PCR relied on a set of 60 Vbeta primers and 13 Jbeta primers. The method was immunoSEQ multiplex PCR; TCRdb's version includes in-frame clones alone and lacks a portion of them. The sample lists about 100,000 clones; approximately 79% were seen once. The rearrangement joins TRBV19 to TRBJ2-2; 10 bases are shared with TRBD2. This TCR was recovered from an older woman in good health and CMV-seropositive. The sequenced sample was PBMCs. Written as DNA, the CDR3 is TGTGCCAGTAGTGGGCTGTCTAGCGGGAGTCTGGAGCTGTTTTTT. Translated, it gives CASSGLSSGSLELFF.